Presented here are 24 T cell receptor beta chains from one specimen sequenced in a study of post-analysis software for immune sequencing data. Study-wide results and limits: When patients were compared with controls, 4 or 5 TRBV segments were more frequent, TRBV5-6, TRBV5-1 and TRBV20-1 among them.

No antigen is known for these receptors. The authors incorporated unique molecular identifiers into the TCR beta cDNA libraries. TCRdb reanalysed the PCR reads using MiXCR and keeps one entry per CDR3 protein. The sample has roughly 570,000 distinct CDR3 sequences; 34% are singletons. The sample comprised blood. The receptors were gathered from a girl aged 2-17 years with multiple sclerosis.

This clonotype appeared a few times. This chain uses TRBV5-1 with TRBJ2-1; 10 nucleotides match TRBD2. J gave up 12 bases and V 4 bases, and 19 bases lay outside the gene matches. This CDR3 is built from 17 residues. The germline V gene has CDR1 SGHRS and CDR2 YFSETQ. The CDR3: CASSQVDQSSGGSGQFF. The CDR3 DNA sequence: TGCGCCAGCAGCCAAGTCGATCAATCTAGCGGGGGTAGCGGGCAGTTCTTC.

The chain has TRBV4-1 and TRBJ1-2, with 8 bases lining up with TRBD1. This CDR3 has 15 amino acids. V shed 4 bases and J 2 bases; nucleotides not matched to a gene: 6. Germline CDR1 and CDR2: MGHRA and YSYEKL. The DNA for the CDR3 is TGCGCCAGCAGCCTCCGACAGGGGCAAAACTATGGCTACACCTTC. Its translation: CASSLRQGQNYGYTF.

The CDR3 loop reads CASSLTGAGDGYTF. As DNA, the CDR3 is TGTGCCAGCAGCTTAACGGGGGCAGGGGATGGCTACACCTTC. This chain uses TRBV7-3 with TRBJ1-2; possible D gene TRBD1, 6 bases. V was clipped by 0 bases and J by 6 bases, with 11 bases between them. The CDR3 sequence is 14 residues long. The germline CDR1 and CDR2 sequences are SGHTA and FQGTGA. The full variable domain, with the rest looked up from reference TRBV7-3 and TRBJ1-2, is GAGVSQTPSNKVTEKGKYVELRCDPISGHTALYWYRQSLGQGPEFLIYFQGTGAADDSGLPNDRFFAVRPEGSVSTLKIQRTERGDSAVYLCASSLTGAGDGYTFGSGTRLTVV.

This clonotype was seen more than once but under ten times. The chain employs TRBV7-2 and TRBJ2-1; maybe TRBD2 (6 bases). There are 17 residues in the CDR3. Germline V gives CDR1 SGHTA, CDR2 FQGNSA. V was pared by 1 base and J by 7 bases, with 20 bases between. The CDR3 DNA reads TGTGCCAGCAGCTTAGTAGTGGGACTCGCGGGGTTTAATGAGCAGTTCTTC. It codes for CASSLVVGLAGFNEQFF.

The rearrangement joins TRBV12-3 or TRBV12-4 to TRBJ2-5, with 11 bases lining up with TRBD1. CDR3 size: 15 residues. The V and J ends lost 6 bases and 11 bases, in that order; junction bases with no gene match: 14. The CDR3 DNA is TGTGCCAGCAGCCCGTCGGACAGGGGGCACAATGAGCAGTACTTC. As protein: CASSPSDRGHNEQYF.

The V gene is TRBV12-3 or TRBV12-4, the J gene TRBJ2-5; D is possibly TRBD1 (5 bases). V lost 3 bases and J 4 bases, leaving 12 bases between the germline ends. The CDR3 length is 14 residues. This CDR3 is CASSFGARAETQYF. The CDR3 coding sequence is TGTGCCAGCAGTTTTGGCGCCAGGGCAGAGACCCAGTACTTC.

J is TRBJ1-6 and V is TRBV10-3; 10 bases map to TRBD1. The CDR3 is 16 residues long. CDR1 is ENHRY and CDR2 is SYGVKD in the germline V gene. Germline trimming cut 5 bases from V and 7 bases from J; bases unmatched to any gene: 8. The CDR3 nucleotides read TGTGCCATCAGTCCCAACCCGGGACAGGGGAATTCACCCCTCCACTTT. Translating gives CAISPNPGQGNSPLHF.

A note on this clonotype: One junction end disagrees with the germline gene, perhaps due to a read error. The rearrangement links TRBV6-6 to TRBJ2-2, with 10 bases aligning to TRBD1. The V gene's germline CDR1 is MNHNY and CDR2 SVGAGI (reference sequence). The CDR3 totals 16 residues. The CDR3 region has the DNA TGTGCCAGCAGTTACGGAGGGACAGGGGTTAACGGGGAGCGGTTTTTT. As protein: CASSYGGTGVNGERFF.

The chain carries TRBV12-3 or TRBV12-4 and TRBJ2-3; no clear D gene. CDR3 length equals 14 residues. In DNA, the CDR3 is TGTGGCGGCAGTGCCACAGTGACCACAGATACGCAGTATTTT. Amino acids: CGGSATVTTDTQYF.

The V call is TRBV2, the J call TRBJ2-3; TRBD2 matches at 10 bases. Germline loops: CDR1 SNHLY, CDR2 FYNNEI. CDR3 length: 14 residues. Trimming at V came to 10 bases and at J to 0 bases, leaving 4 bases not matched to a gene. The CDR3, as DNA: TGTGCCACCCAGCGGGGGGGCAGCACAGATACGCAGTATTTT. Its protein product is CATQRGGSTDTQYF.

The chain employs TRBV20-1 and TRBJ2-3, with TRBD1 matching over 10 bases. Losses at the gene ends were 1 base for V and 4 bases for J; bases not matched to a gene: 2. In germline, CDR1 is DFQATT, CDR2 SNEGSKA (reference sequence). The CDR3 consists of 14 residues. In DNA, the CDR3 is TGCAGTGCTAGAGGGGACAGGGGCGCAGATACGCAGTATTTT. The encoded protein is CSARGDRGADTQYF.

This clonotype was seen a handful of times. V usage is TRBV12-3 or TRBV12-4 and J usage is TRBJ1-1; D gene unclear. The CDR3 runs to 11 residues. Deletions cut 6 bases from V and 2 bases from J, with 4 bases between. CDR3 sequence: CASRVNTEAFF. The CDR3 region has the DNA TGTGCCAGCAGGGTAAACACTGAAGCTTTCTTT.

The chain uses TRBV6-5 and TRBJ2-1, with D possibly being TRBD1 (6 bases). The germline V gene encodes CDR1 MNHEY and CDR2 SVGAGI. Trimming shortened V by 6 bases and J by 5 bases, and 17 bases separated the two germline ends. CDR3 length: 15 residues. The CDR3: CASSPLGQQNNEQFF. CDR3 nucleotides: TGTGCCAGCAGCCCCCTCGGACAGCAAAACAATGAGCAGTTCTTC.

This clonotype was seen repeatedly, ten times or more. The chain links TRBV4-1 to TRBJ2-3; D possibly corresponds to TRBD2 (7 bases). This CDR3 region has 15 residues. Germline V gene data show CDR1 as MGHRA and CDR2 as YSYEKL. The V and J ends lost 4 bases and 9 bases respectively, with 20 bases between them. The chain's CDR3 is CASSLGGATAETQYF. As DNA, the CDR3 is TGCGCCAGCAGCCTAGGGGGGGCCACAGCCGAAACGCAGTATTTT.

This clonotype was seen only a few times. The chain carries TRBV12-3 or TRBV12-4 and TRBJ1-1; D ambiguous. Trimming removed 3 bases from V and 0 bases from J, with 11 bases in between. The CDR3 is 15 amino acids. The CDR3 protein is CASSFLTVLNTEAFF. The DNA of the CDR3 is TGTGCCAGCAGTTTCTTAACAGTACTGAACACTGAAGCTTTCTTT.

V and J are TRBV18 and TRBJ2-5; tentatively, D is TRBD1 or TRBD2 (5 bases each). From germline, CDR1 is KGHSH and CDR2 LQKENI. The CDR3 extends over 16 amino acids. The germline V and J ends were trimmed by 0 bases and 5 bases, with 16 bases remaining between them. The CDR3 is CASSPPAWDGWETQYF. The CDR3 DNA reads TGTGCCAGCTCACCACCGGCCTGGGACGGGTGGGAGACCCAGTACTTC.

This clonotype occurred a few times. The chain links TRBV7-8 to TRBJ2-5, with D possibly matching TRBD1 (6 bases). The CDR3 consists of 14 residues. The germline V gene encodes CDR1 SGHVS and CDR2 FQNEAQ. V was cut by 2 bases and J by 4 bases, with 11 bases left in between. This chain's CDR3 is CASSLFARGETQYF. The CDR3 region has the DNA TGTGCCAGCAGCTTATTTGCCAGGGGAGAGACCCAGTACTTC. The full variable domain, completed using reference TRBV7-8 and TRBJ2-5, is GAGVSQSPRYKVAKRGQDVALRCDPISGHVSLFWYQQALGQGPEFLTYFQNEAQLDKSGLPSDRFFAERPEGSVSTLKIQRTQQEDSAVYLCASSLFARGETQYFGPGTRLLVL.

This clonotype was seen a few times. This chain joins TRBV5-1 and TRBJ2-6, with D uncertain. The V end was cut by 0 bases, the J end by 0 bases, with 7 bases between. The CDR3 has 16 amino acids. Germline CDR1 is SGHRS and CDR2 is YFSETQ. DNA of the CDR3: TGCGCCAGCAGCTTGGACAGACTCTCTGGGGCCAACGTCCTGACTTTC. Residues: CASSLDRLSGANVLTF.

In its sample, this clonotype was seen many times. The CDR3 loop reads CASSDRTSSYEQYF. The CDR3 DNA follows: TGCGCCAGCAGTGATCGGACGAGCTCCTACGAGCAGTACTTC. The gene calls are TRBV10-2 and TRBJ2-7; D unclear. V lost 3 bases and J lost 0, with 9 bases in between. This CDR3 has 14 residues. From germline, CDR1 is WSHSY and CDR2 SAAADI.

This clonotype was counted many times. The genes are TRBV5-6 and TRBJ2-7; possible D gene TRBD2, 5 bases. V lost 2 bases to trimming and J lost 3 bases, with 9 bases between them. This CDR3 is 13 amino acids long. Germline CDR1 is SGHDT and CDR2 is YYEEEE. The CDR3 protein is CASSLAAGYEQYF. In nucleotides, the CDR3 is TGTGCCAGCAGCTTAGCGGCGGGCTACGAGCAGTACTTC.

This clonotype was detected a few times. The chain combines TRBV6-5 with TRBJ2-1, with D unresolved. CDR3 size: 11 residues. The V and J ends lost 7 bases and 6 bases respectively, with 7 bases between them. Germline values: CDR1 MNHEY, CDR2 SVGAGI. CDR3 nucleotide sequence: TGTGCCAGCACCCGATCCAATGAGCAGTTCTTC. Its translation: CASTRSNEQFF.

Points on this clonotype: The CDR3 does not close with the conserved phenylalanine or tryptophan, likely indicating a read error. V gene TRBV10-3 combines with J gene TRBJ2-3; TRBD2 is a possible D gene (6 bases). CDR3 size: 15 residues. V was cut by 3 bases and J by 2 bases, with 12 bases left in between. The V gene's germline CDR1 is ENHRY and CDR2 SYGVKD. The CDR3 DNA reads TGTGCCATCAGTGAACGATCGGGGGTCACAGATACGCAGTATTTG. Its protein is CAISERSGVTDTQYL.

This clonotype occurred once. The chain carries TRBV15 and TRBJ2-4; D not resolved. The end of the DNA is better explained by TRBJ2-7, so the J call may be wrong. The length of the CDR3 is 14 residues. The germline V gene encodes CDR1 LNHNV and CDR2 YYDKDF (reference sequence). The CDR3 region is CATSRDVSSYEQYF. As DNA, the CDR3 is TGTGCCACCAGCAGAGATGTAAGCTCCTACGAGCAGTACTTC.

The V call is TRBV29-1, the J call TRBJ2-1, with D tentatively TRBD1 (5 bases). Germline V gene data show CDR1 as SQVTM and CDR2 as ANQGSEA. Trimming took 7 bases from V and 5 from J, leaving 12 bases between them. The CDR3 length is 12 residues. CDR3 loop: CSGRAGNNEQFF. CDR3 nucleotide sequence: TGCAGCGGAAGGGCAGGGAACAATGAGCAGTTCTTC.